This T cell receptor (beta chain) was documented in a study of blood T cell repertoires in COVID-19. The repertoire was sequenced with immunoSEQ multiplex PCR; TCRdb's copy has only in-frame clones and lacks some. The sample carries 250,000 or so clones, about nine tenths recorded once. Germline CDR1 MDHEN, CDR2 SYDVKM. V was shortened by 5 bases and J by 2 bases, with 13 bases between the two germline ends. The CDR3 sequence is 15 residues long. The specimen sequenced was peripheral blood. The genes are TRBV28 and TRBJ1-5; no clear D gene. The sequence was collected from a woman in her twenties or thirties with active or convalescent COVID-19. CDR3 sequence (DNA): TGTGCCAGCAGTATCGGGAGAATGGGCAATCAGCCCCAGCATTTT. Its translation is CASSIGRMGNQPQHF.